A selection of T cell receptor beta chains follows, all from one sample in a study of T cell responses to AZD1222 COVID-19 vaccine. Method: immunoSEQ multiplex PCR; TCRdb's copy keeps in-frame clones and lacks some. The sample shows 160,000 or so clones, roughly 90% of them seen only once. Source: peripheral blood, taken on day 0 of AZD1222 vaccination. The source of these receptors is an adult in good health. CDR3s leave out the opening cysteine and the closing phenylalanine or tryptophan.

TRBJ2-1,TRBV2,ASSRLAGTYNEQF
TRBJ1-3,TRBV10-3,ATEGSGNTIY
TRBJ1-2,TRBV21-1,ASSKRQGAIGYT
TRBJ2-2,TRBV28,ASTWDRAVSGELF
TRBJ2-1,TRBV7-3,ASSLSGTSGRMRYNEQF
TRBJ2-1,TRBV13,ASSLPGRGVSNEQF
TRBJ1-1,TRBV5-1,ASRVGTATTEAF
TRBJ1-4,TRBV15,ATSRDRLGLGTNEKLF
TRBJ2-7,TRBV2,ASSGVTSGSYEQY
TRBJ2-7,TRBV18,ASSPWGFGLAYEQY
TRBJ1-5,TRBV10-3,AISESTGPGGNQPQH
TRBJ2-5,TRBV5-1,ASSLGGGPQETQY
TRBJ2-1,TRBV5-6,ASSFAQGAYNEQF
TRBJ2-2,TRBV5-4,ASSSGGLAANTGELF